The clone carrying this TCR beta chain was observed many times. These data belong to a study of T cells in Graves' hyperthyroidism and ophthalmopathy. Authors of the study amplified TCR beta CDR3 regions from RNA transcripts. In the first-round RT-PCR of the TCR CDR3, the HTBI primer set was used. TCRdb recomputed calls from the multiplex PCR reads with MiXCR, one row per CDR3 protein. The profile covers some 720,000 distinct CDR3 sequences, with about 16% appearing a single time and approximately 8% taken by the ten largest. In germline, CDR1 is SEHNR, CDR2 FQNEAQ (reference sequence). V lost 5 bases, J lost 4 bases, and 23 bases lay in between. The CDR3 is 17 residues long.

The V and J genes are TRBV7-9 and TRBJ1-2; D possibly corresponds to TRBD1 (5 bases). This receptor was taken from a man aged 18 to 30 with Graves' hyperthyroidism. Sequenced input: blood. CDR3 DNA: TGTGCCAGCAGCCCCCCCACCGACAGACCCCTTTCCTATGGCTACACCTTC. This gives the protein CASSPPTDRPLSYGYTF. The variable domain in full, completed from reference TRBV7-9 and TRBJ1-2, reads DTGVSQNPRHKITKRGQNVTFRCDPISEHNRLYWYRQTLGQGPEFLTYFQNEAQLEKSRLLSDRFSAERPKGSFSTLEIQRTEQGDSAMYLCASSPPTDRPLSYGYTFGSGTRLTVV.